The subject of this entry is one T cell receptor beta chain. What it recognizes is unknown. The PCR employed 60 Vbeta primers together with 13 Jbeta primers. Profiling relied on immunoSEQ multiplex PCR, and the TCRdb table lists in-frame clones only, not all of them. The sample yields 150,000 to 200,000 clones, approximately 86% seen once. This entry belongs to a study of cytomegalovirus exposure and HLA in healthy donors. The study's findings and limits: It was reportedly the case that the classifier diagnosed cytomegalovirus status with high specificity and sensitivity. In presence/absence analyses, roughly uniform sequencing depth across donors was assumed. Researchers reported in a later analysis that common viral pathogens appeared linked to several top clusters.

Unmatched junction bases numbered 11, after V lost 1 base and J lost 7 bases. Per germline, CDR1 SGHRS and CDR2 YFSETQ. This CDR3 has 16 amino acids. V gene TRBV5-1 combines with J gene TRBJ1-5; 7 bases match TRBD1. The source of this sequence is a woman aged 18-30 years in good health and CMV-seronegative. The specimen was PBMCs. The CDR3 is CASSLPVAGGGQPQHF. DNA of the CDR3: TGCGCCAGCAGCTTGCCCGTAGCAGGGGGAGGCCAGCCCCAGCATTTT.